The present entry profiles one T cell receptor beta chain with its context. Its antigen remains unknown. The sample is drawn from a study of shared clonotypes between healthy human individuals. The study's findings and limits: Large depth notwithstanding, sorted-subset sequencing proved incomplete by rarefaction.

Germline V gene sequence: CDR1 SGHDT, CDR2 YYEEEE. CDR3 size: 15 residues. V dropped 2 bases and J dropped 2 bases, with 13 bases sitting between them. Here immunoSEQ multiplex PCR was the method, and the copy in TCRdb shows in-frame clones only, minus some. Of 950,000 to 1,100,000 clones listed, more than 65% are singletons. Specimen: memory CD4+ T cells sorted from blood. Described subset: CD45RA-negative fraction. The receptor was derived from a man younger than 35 in good health. The chain recombines TRBV5-6 with TRBJ1-1, with D perhaps TRBD1 (6 bases). Here the CDR3 reads CASSFRGAGNTEAFF. Here the CDR3 DNA reads TGTGCCAGCAGCTTTCGGGGGGCAGGAAACACTGAAGCTTTCTTT.